These 9 T cell receptor beta chains were all obtained from the same sample, sequenced in a study of blood T cell repertoires in COVID-19. The method was immunoSEQ multiplex PCR; TCRdb's version includes in-frame clones alone and lacks a portion of them. The sample lists about 210,000 clones, approximately 86% occurring once. The sequenced material came from peripheral blood. The receptors shown here come from a man aged 60 to 75 with acute or convalescent COVID-19.

V and J are TRBV30 and TRBJ2-1; possible D gene TRBD1, 6 bases. Trimming took off 1 base at V and 4 bases at J, with 14 bases between the two ends. The CDR3 is 15 residues long. The germline V gene encodes CDR1 GTSNPN and CDR2 SVGIG (reference sequence). CDR3 coding DNA: TGTGCCTGGAGTGGCCGGGACACCCAATACAATGAGCAGTTCTTC. The encoded protein is CAWSGRDTQYNEQFF.

The CDR3 is CASRGQGAWDGELFF. CDR3 sequence (DNA): TGTGCCAGCAGGGGACAGGGGGCGTGGGACGGGGAGCTGTTTTTT. This rearrangement joins TRBV27 to TRBJ2-2; TRBD1 aligns across 12 bases. The trim removed 6 bases at V and 7 bases at J, leaving 6 bases unmatched. The CDR3 sequence is 15 residues long. Germline CDR1 MNHEY, CDR2 SMNVEV (reference sequence).

The chain employs TRBV27 and TRBJ2-5; the D gene is possibly TRBD1 (6 bases). CDR1 is MNHEY, CDR2 SMNVEV, per germline (reference sequence). Trimming shortened V by 8 bases and J by 1 base, and 11 bases separated the two germline ends. CDR3 length equals 13 residues. Written as DNA, the CDR3 is TGTGCCAGCTCCGGACAGCTCCAAGAGACCCAGTACTTC. It codes for CASSGQLQETQYF.

This chain joins TRBV4-3 and TRBJ2-6; D ambiguous. In germline, CDR1 is LGHNA, CDR2 YSLEER. Deletions cut 1 base from V and 0 bases from J, with 10 bases between. The CDR3 is made up of 17 amino acids. Here the CDR3 reads CASSQAPSSSGANVLTF. The CDR3 DNA is TGCGCCAGCAGCCAAGCACCCTCTAGCTCTGGGGCCAACGTCCTGACTTTC.

This chain links TRBV7-2 with TRBJ2-1; the D gene is possibly TRBD1 (5 bases). This CDR3 is 15 amino acids long. The V end lost 5 bases, the J end lost 7 bases, and 18 bases lay between the germline ends. Germline V gene data show CDR1 as SGHTA and CDR2 as FQGNSA. The CDR3 DNA reads TGTGCCAGCAGCACGAGCTGGGGCTTTTGGAATGAGCAGTTCTTC. Its protein product is CASSTSWGFWNEQFF.

The J gene is TRBJ2-5, the V gene TRBV27; 10 positions agree with TRBD2. The end of the DNA is better explained by TRBJ2-7, so the J call may be wrong. CDR1 MNHEY and CDR2 SMNVEV come from the germline V gene (reference sequence). The CDR3 is made up of 16 amino acids. In DNA, the CDR3 is TGTGCCAGCAGTATTACCCGTAGCGGGGGGTTCTACGAGCAGTACTTC. Protein product: CASSITRSGGFYEQYF.

The V call is TRBV28, the J call TRBJ1-1; possible D gene TRBD1, 5 bases. V lost 5 bases, J lost 6 bases, and 10 bases lay in between. There are 12 residues in the CDR3. Germline lookup yields CDR1 MDHEN and CDR2 SYDVKM. CDR3 sequence reads: CASSLRQPEAFF. CDR3 DNA: TGTGCCAGCAGTCTTAGACAGCCTGAAGCTTTCTTT.

The rearrangement joins TRBV9 to TRBJ2-3; 7 nucleotides match TRBD2. With 0 bases clipped from V and 0 bases from J, the junction kept 7 bases outside the gene matches. The CDR3 spans 17 residues. CDR1 SGDLS and CDR2 YYNGEE come from the germline V gene. The CDR3 reads CASSVAASGSSTDTQYF. CDR3 DNA sequence: TGTGCCAGCAGCGTAGCGGCTAGCGGATCTAGCACAGATACGCAGTATTTT.

The chain joins TRBV7-8 to TRBJ2-3; 8 bases line up with TRBD1. Per germline, CDR1 SGHVS and CDR2 FQNEAQ. This CDR3 has 18 amino acids. V was pared by 1 base and J by 0 bases, with 9 bases of the junction left unmatched. The CDR3 protein is CASSLVGRGPLSTDTQYF. CDR3 nucleotide sequence: TGTGCCAGCAGCTTAGTGGGCAGGGGGCCCCTTAGCACAGATACGCAGTATTTT.